The 3 T cell receptor beta chains presented below share a single source sample, sequenced in a study of blood T cell repertoires in COVID-19. TCRdb keeps only in-frame clones here, not all; method: immunoSEQ multiplex PCR. The sample shows approximately 120,000 clones, 79% of them seen only once. Sequences were obtained from peripheral blood. These receptors came from a man aged 35 to 55 with active or convalescent COVID-19.

The chain carries TRBV19 and TRBJ1-2; 7 positions match TRBD1. Germline assignment: CDR1 LNHDA and CDR2 SQIVND (reference sequence). CDR3 size: 14 residues. V gave up 7 bases and J gave up 5 bases; unmatched junction bases: 10. CDR3 in amino acids: CASMETQGWYGYTF. In DNA form, the CDR3 reads TGTGCCAGTATGGAGACACAGGGGTGGTATGGCTACACCTTC.

This chain links TRBV12-3 or TRBV12-4 with TRBJ1-2; D not certain. V dropped 4 bases and J dropped 8 bases, with 14 bases sitting between them. CDR3 size: 13 residues. The CDR3 sequence: CASSSYLEWGYTF. For the CDR3, the DNA is TGTGCCAGCAGTTCCTACCTCGAGTGGGGCTACACCTTC.

In this sample, this clone turned up a few times. This chain links TRBV5-1 with TRBJ2-3; 14 nucleotides agree with TRBD2. V shed 3 bases and J 3 bases; nucleotides not matched to a gene: 3. Germline assignment: CDR1 SGHRS and CDR2 YFSETQ. The CDR3 totals 16 residues. As DNA, the CDR3 is TGCGCCAGCAGCTCCGGGACTAGCGGGGGTACAGATACGCAGTATTTT. Amino acid sequence: CASSSGTSGGTDTQYF.